The TCR beta chain described here comes from a study of blood T cell repertoires in COVID-19. This clone was counted once. Other DNA sequences in this sample translate to the same CDR3. Repertoires were generated with immunoSEQ multiplex PCR, while TCRdb's copy carries only in-frame clones and drops some. The data show 350,000 to 400,000 clones, with roughly 90% seen just once and approximately 3% held by the top ten. The V gene end was trimmed by 3 bases and the J gene end by 4 bases; junction bases not matched to a gene: 5. Looked up from germline, CDR1 is SGHTA and CDR2 is FQGNSA. The CDR3 sequence is 14 residues long.

The clonotype originates from a woman aged 30 to 39 with COVID-19, enrolled during active disease. Specimen: peripheral blood. The V gene is TRBV7-2, the J gene TRBJ2-7; 8 nucleotides match TRBD2. CDR3 loop: CASSLASGSYEQYF. The CDR3 bases are TGTGCCAGCAGCTTGGCTAGCGGGTCTTACGAGCAGTACTTC. The full variable domain, rest sourced from reference TRBV7-2 and TRBJ2-7, is GAGVSQSPSNKVTEKGKDVELRCDPISGHTALYWYRQSLGQGLEFLIYFQGNSAPDKSGLPSDRFSAERTGGSVSTLTIQRTQQEDSAVYLCASSLASGSYEQYFGPGTRLTVT.